Below are 32 T cell receptor beta chains sequenced from a single sample in a study of beta chain features in type 1 diabetes. The study's findings and limits: TCRB CDR3s were moderately but significantly shorter in Type 1 diabetes patients in all four CD4+ subsets.

Antigens for these TCRs are unknown. Of the isolated RNA, all was reverse transcribed, and so the sequenced material was expressed TCRB transcripts. TCRdb keeps only in-frame clones here, not all; method: immunoSEQ multiplex PCR. The table has 50,000 or so clones, roughly 40% seen once; the top ten hold about 0.13%. The specimen sequenced was stem cell memory CD4+ T cells from blood. Receptors were obtained from a man between 25 and 39 years old with type 1 diabetes.

This clone has only a few counts. The V call is TRBV18, the J call TRBJ1-2; D may be TRBD1 (5 bases). V was clipped by 0 bases and J by 3 bases, with 11 bases between them. The CDR3 runs 15 residues. Germline V gene sequence: CDR1 KGHSH, CDR2 LQKENI. In DNA, the CDR3 is TGTGCCAGCTCACCACCAGGGGCTTCTGACTATGGCTACACCTTC. Translating it yields CASSPPGASDYGYTF.

This clone came up a few times. J is TRBJ2-7 and V is TRBV4-2; TRBD1 matches at 7 bases. CDR3 size: 14 residues. Germline loops: CDR1 LGHNA, CDR2 YNFKEQ. V shed 3 bases and J 2 bases; nucleotides not matched to a gene: 4. This chain's CDR3 is CASSQGQQTYEQYF. The DNA of the CDR3 is TGTGCCAGCAGCCAGGGACAGCAAACCTACGAGCAGTACTTC.

This chain links TRBV6-1 with TRBJ1-4; D gene unclear. Per the germline V gene, CDR1 is MNHNS and CDR2 is SASEGT. CDR3 size: 14 residues. V was trimmed by 3 bases and J by 3 bases, leaving 8 bases between them. The CDR3 loop is CASSEGSSNEKLFF. For the CDR3, the DNA is TGTGCCAGCAGTGAGGGGAGTTCTAATGAAAAACTGTTTTTT.

The chain uses TRBV9 and TRBJ2-3, with 8 bases matching TRBD1. Trimming removed 1 base from V and 0 bases from J; junction bases left unmatched: 1. The CDR3 totals 15 residues. The germline V gene encodes CDR1 SGDLS and CDR2 YYNGEE. The DNA for the CDR3 is TGTGCCAGCAGCGTAAGGACAGGGAGCACAGATACGCAGTATTTT. It is translated as CASSVRTGSTDTQYF.

The chain is built from TRBV29-1 and TRBJ1-2; 8 bases fit TRBD1. Trimming took 5 bases from V and 7 from J; bases not matched to a gene: 9. Germline CDR1 is SQVTM and CDR2 is ANQGSEA. This CDR3 is 13 amino acids long. CDR3 sequence reads: CSVNTGGSGGYTF. In DNA, the CDR3 is TGCAGCGTTAACACAGGGGGTTCGGGTGGCTACACCTTC.

The chain combines TRBV7-8 with TRBJ2-1; TRBD2 aligns across 12 bases. V lost 0 bases, J lost 2 bases, and 8 bases stayed unmatched. The CDR3 has 19 residues. Germline V gene sequence: CDR1 SGHVS, CDR2 FQNEAQ. DNA for the CDR3: TGTGCCAGCAGCTTAGCTTACCGGACTAGCGGGGATACCTACAATGAGCAGTTCTTC. Translation: CASSLAYRTSGDTYNEQFF.

This clone was counted only a few times. The CDR3, as DNA: TGTGCCAGCAGCGTAGTCGGGACTAGCGGGCATGAGCAGTTCTTC. Residues: CASSVVGTSGHEQFF. The chain carries TRBV9 and TRBJ2-1; TRBD2 agrees at 12 bases. The CDR3 consists of 15 residues. Germline CDR1 SGDLS, CDR2 YYNGEE. The V and J ends lost 0 bases and 8 bases, in that order; junction bases with no gene match: 3.

This clone was seen a few times. J is TRBJ2-1 and V is TRBV5-1, with a possible D match to TRBD1 (6 bases). CDR3 length: 12 residues. The V end was cut by 5 bases, the J end by 6 bases, with 9 bases between. Germline V gene sequence: CDR1 SGHRS, CDR2 YFSETQ. The CDR3 loop reads CASRAGVNEQFF. The CDR3 DNA follows: TGCGCCAGCAGAGCAGGGGTCAATGAGCAGTTCTTC.

This clone came up once. The chain has TRBV27 and TRBJ2-3, with 8 positions matching TRBD2. The CDR3 totals 16 residues. CDR1 and CDR2 from the germline V gene are MNHEY and SMNVEV (reference sequence). V lost 2 bases and J lost 4; bases outside the gene matches: 8. CDR3: CASSLRSTSGSDTQYF. The DNA of the CDR3 is TGTGCCAGCAGTTTAAGATCCACTAGCGGCTCAGATACGCAGTATTTT.

This clone occurred once. This rearrangement joins TRBV18 to TRBJ1-2; tentatively, D is TRBD1 (5 bases). This CDR3 has 15 amino acids. Germline V gene data show CDR1 as KGHSH and CDR2 as LQKENI. Trimming took off 6 bases at V and 0 bases at J, with 14 bases between the two ends. CDR3 nucleotide sequence: TGTGCCAGCTCGATTGAGACGGGGGCTAACTATGGCTACACCTTC. It is translated as CASSIETGANYGYTF.

This clone has a handful of counts. The V call is TRBV27, the J call TRBJ2-2, with 7 bases lining up with TRBD1. CDR3 length equals 15 residues. Germline V gene data show CDR1 as MNHEY and CDR2 as SMNVEV (reference sequence). The V gene end was trimmed by 3 bases and the J gene end by 4 bases; junction bases not matched to a gene: 5. As DNA, the CDR3 is TGTGCCAGCAGTTTTGACAGGGAAGGCACCGGGGAGCTGTTTTTT. It translates to CASSFDREGTGELFF.

The genes are TRBV7-2 and TRBJ1-4; 7 bases align to TRBD1. The CDR3 contains 15 residues. V trimming: 2 bases; J trimming: 9 bases; junction bases outside the gene matches: 9. Germline CDR1 and CDR2: SGHTA and FQGNSA. The CDR3 sequence: CASSLTTGQRKKLFF. The CDR3 DNA reads TGTGCCAGCAGCTTAACCACGGGACAGAGGAAAAAACTGTTTTTT.

The V and J genes are TRBV5-1 and TRBJ2-7, with 8 positions matching TRBD2. The trim removed 4 bases at V and 6 bases at J, leaving 6 bases unmatched. This CDR3 is built from 13 residues. Germline V gene lookup returns CDR1 SGHRS and CDR2 YFSETQ. The CDR3 DNA sequence: TGCGCCAGCAGCGACGGGACTAGTCGCGAGCAGTACTTC. This gives the protein CASSDGTSREQYF.

The chain links TRBV4-2 to TRBJ1-1; D not certain. The CDR3 covers 13 residues. The V gene lost 4 bases and the J gene lost 6 bases, with 12 bases spanning the gap. Germline V gene sequence: CDR1 LGHNA, CDR2 YNFKEQ. CDR3 in amino acids: CASSPRPGAEAFF. CDR3 nucleotides: TGTGCCAGCAGCCCCCGACCCGGGGCTGAAGCTTTCTTT.

The chain uses TRBV7-8 and TRBJ2-7; 10 bases are a match to TRBD2. J was trimmed by 2 bases and V by 7 bases; bases with no gene match: 2. From germline, CDR1 is SGHVS and CDR2 FQNEAQ. This CDR3 comprises 13 residues. CDR3 residues: CASKLAGAYEQYF. CDR3 DNA: TGTGCCAGCAAGCTAGCGGGAGCCTACGAGCAGTACTTC.

This clone was picked up a small number of times. The CDR3 region has the DNA TGTGCCAGCAGCCAAGAGCGATCTCTCGGGATCCAAGAGACCCAGTACTTC. This encodes CASSQERSLGIQETQYF. The chain is built from TRBV4-2 and TRBJ2-5; D is perhaps TRBD2 (5 bases). CDR1 and CDR2 from the germline V gene are LGHNA and YNFKEQ. V lost 0 bases, J lost 1 base, and 15 bases lay in between. The CDR3 covers 17 residues.

The chain carries TRBV2 and TRBJ2-7, with D unclear. V lost 4 bases and J 2 bases, leaving 3 bases between the germline ends. Germline V gene lookup returns CDR1 SNHLY and CDR2 FYNNEI. CDR3 length equals 11 residues. CDR3 sequence (DNA): TGTGCCAGCAGTGTCGCCTACGAGCAGTACTTC. Amino acid sequence: CASSVAYEQYF. Full variable domain (missing parts from reference TRBV2 and TRBJ2-7): EPEVTQTPSHQVTQMGQEVILRCVPISNHLYFYWYRQILGQKVEFLVSFYNNEISEKSEIFDDQFSVERPDGSNFTLKIRSTKLEDSAMYFCASSVAYEQYFGPGTRLTVT.

J is TRBJ2-7 and V is TRBV7-2, with D possibly being TRBD2 (5 bases). The ends were cut back, 5 bases at V and 5 bases at J, with 16 bases in the middle. CDR1 is SGHTA and CDR2 is FQGNSA in the germline V gene. This CDR3 spans 14 amino acids. In DNA form, the CDR3 reads TGTGCCAGCAGCCCAGCAGGACTTATCAACGAGCAGTACTTC. Its translation: CASSPAGLINEQYF.

This clone showed up just a few times. The chain links TRBV29-1 to TRBJ2-7; no clear D. Germline CDR1 and CDR2: SQVTM and ANQGSEA. V shed 7 bases and J shed 6 bases, with 13 bases lying between them. This CDR3 contains 11 residues. The CDR3 sequence is CSARNEFEQYF. The CDR3 DNA reads as TGCAGCGCCCGAAACGAGTTCGAGCAGTACTTC.

The chain employs TRBV19 and TRBJ1-2; D ambiguous. This CDR3 spans 14 amino acids. V was clipped by 7 bases and J by 0 bases, with 12 bases between them. CDR1 LNHDA and CDR2 SQIVND come from the germline V gene (reference sequence). CDR3 DNA: TGTGCCAGTAATCGTCCAGGTTCTAACTATGGCTACACCTTC. Amino acids: CASNRPGSNYGYTF.

This chain connects TRBV6-1 to TRBJ2-7; TRBD1 aligns across 8 bases. The CDR3 length is 17 residues. Germline lookup yields CDR1 MNHNS and CDR2 SASEGT. With V trimmed by 2 bases and J by 3 bases, 12 bases remained unmatched. The CDR3 coding sequence is TGTGCCAGCAGTGAAACCTACTCCGGGACAGGTCACTACGAGCAGTACTTC. Translated: CASSETYSGTGHYEQYF.

The rearrangement joins TRBV5-6 to TRBJ1-2; 7 nucleotides match TRBD1. CDR1 SGHDT and CDR2 YYEEEE come from the germline V gene. Trimming removed 0 bases from V and 3 bases from J; junction bases left unmatched: 5. This CDR3 has 15 amino acids. The CDR3 is CASSLDRGAYYGYTF. The CDR3 nucleotides read TGTGCCAGCAGCTTGGACAGGGGCGCATACTATGGCTACACCTTC.

The chain has TRBV7-2 and TRBJ2-2; 13 bases line up with TRBD2. The CDR3 runs 17 residues. Germline V lookup: CDR1 SGHTA, CDR2 FQGNSA. V shed 6 bases and J 2 bases; nucleotides not matched to a gene: 6. The CDR3, as DNA: TGTGCCAGCAGGCGGACTAGCGGGAGTGGAAACACCGGGGAGCTGTTTTTT. Translation gives CASRRTSGSGNTGELFF.

The chain combines TRBV2 with TRBJ2-5; TRBD1 agrees at 8 bases. CDR1 and CDR2 from the germline V gene are SNHLY and FYNNEI. The CDR3 consists of 13 residues. Trimming removed 9 bases from V and 1 base from J; junction bases left unmatched: 4. The CDR3 DNA reads as TGTGCCAGTTGGACAGGGATCCAAGAGACCCAGTACTTC. Its protein is CASWTGIQETQYF.

There are a few counts of this clone. The gene calls are TRBV7-8 and TRBJ2-3; 10 bases map to TRBD2. CDR3 size: 15 residues. Germline-derived CDR1 and CDR2 are SGHVS and FQNEAQ. V was clipped by 1 base and J by 3 bases; unmatched bases: 1. The CDR3 loop is CASSLVSGRTDTQYF. The CDR3 DNA follows: TGTGCCAGCAGCTTAGTTAGCGGGAGGACAGATACGCAGTATTTT.

The table lists this clone with a few counts. The rearrangement uses TRBV6-6 and TRBJ2-1, with 7 bases matching TRBD2. Losses at the gene ends were 0 bases for V and 10 bases for J; bases not matched to a gene: 6. CDR1 is MNHNY, CDR2 SVGAGI, per germline (reference sequence). The CDR3 spans 14 residues. The CDR3 DNA follows: TGTGCCAGCAGTTACTCGGCGGGAGTACGGGAGCAGTTCTTC. Protein product: CASSYSAGVREQFF.

The V gene is TRBV11-2, the J gene TRBJ2-3; 7 nucleotides line up with TRBD1. Looked up from germline, CDR1 is SGHAT and CDR2 is FQNNGV. V was pared by 5 bases and J by 1 base, with 3 bases of the junction left unmatched. This CDR3 has 14 amino acids. CDR3 residues: CASSLTGGTDTQYF. In DNA, the CDR3 is TGTGCCAGCAGCCTAACAGGGGGCACAGATACGCAGTATTTT.

This clone was seen a few times. V and J are TRBV18 and TRBJ1-4; D possibly corresponds to TRBD1 (5 bases). The CDR3 loop spans 16 amino acids. Germline V gene data show CDR1 as KGHSH and CDR2 as LQKENI. Trimming left V 2 bases short and J 0 bases short, with 10 bases between. DNA for the CDR3: TGTGCCAGCTCACCAAGGAGGGGTGCAACTAATGAAAAACTGTTTTTT. Protein: CASSPRRGATNEKLFF.

This clone was counted between two and nine times. V gene TRBV25-1 combines with J gene TRBJ2-2, with TRBD2 identical over 8 bases. This CDR3 spans 14 amino acids. Germline assignment: CDR1 MGHDK and CDR2 SYGVNS. CDR3 sequence: CASGGGHNTGELFF. Here the CDR3 DNA reads TGTGCGAGCGGCGGGGGGCACAACACCGGGGAGCTGTTTTTT.

The CDR3 spells CASFDSSNYGYTF. In DNA form, the CDR3 reads TGTGCCAGCTTTGACAGCTCTAACTATGGCTACACCTTC. This chain joins TRBV28 and TRBJ1-2; possibly TRBD1 for D (5 bases). The CDR3 totals 13 residues. Deletions cut 8 bases from V and 0 bases from J, with 10 bases between. Germline CDR1 reads MDHEN; CDR2 reads SYDVKM.

The chain recombines TRBV29-1 with TRBJ2-1; TRBD2 agrees at 11 bases. This CDR3 spans 17 amino acids. Germline trimming cut 5 bases from V and 4 bases from J; bases unmatched to any gene: 13. Per germline, CDR1 SQVTM and CDR2 ANQGSEA. The CDR3 is CSVPGTSGMFRYNEQFF. The CDR3 nucleotides are TGCAGCGTTCCCGGGACTAGCGGTATGTTCCGATACAATGAGCAGTTCTTC.

V and J are TRBV7-2 and TRBJ1-1; 9 bases align to TRBD1. J gave up 5 bases and V 4 bases, and 11 bases lay outside the gene matches. This CDR3 region has 16 residues. The germline V gene has CDR1 SGHTA and CDR2 FQGNSA. In DNA form, the CDR3 reads TGTGCCAGCAGCTCGACCGGGACAGGGATTTGGACTGAAGCTTTCTTT. It encodes CASSSTGTGIWTEAFF.